This T cell receptor (beta chain) was documented in a study of vaccination effects on CD4 cells after COVID-19. Concerning this clone: No antigen is known for it.

General study points: The study, lacking early post-infection timepoints, had few convalescent patients.

CD4+ T cells were isolated after around 10 days of culture. The vaccine given was either BNT162b2 or mRNA-1273, in two doses. This table comes from immunoSEQ multiplex PCR, and its TCRdb copy is limited to in-frame clones, with some not included. The sample records some 60,000 clones, just under 80% being singletons. Specimen: CD4+ T cells from PBMCs cultured without peptide, collected after COVID-19 vaccination. This clonotype was sampled from a human donor who received a COVID-19 vaccine.

CDR3 in DNA: TGTGCCAGCAGCTTGTTCCGGGACAGGGCTTATAGCAATCAGCCCCAGCATTTT. This gives the protein CASSLFRDRAYSNQPQHF. This chain connects TRBV5-6 to TRBJ1-5; TRBD1 aligns across 9 bases. J lost 0 bases, V lost 1 base, and 8 bases had no gene match. The CDR3 spans 18 residues. The V gene's germline CDR1 is SGHDT and CDR2 YYEEEE.